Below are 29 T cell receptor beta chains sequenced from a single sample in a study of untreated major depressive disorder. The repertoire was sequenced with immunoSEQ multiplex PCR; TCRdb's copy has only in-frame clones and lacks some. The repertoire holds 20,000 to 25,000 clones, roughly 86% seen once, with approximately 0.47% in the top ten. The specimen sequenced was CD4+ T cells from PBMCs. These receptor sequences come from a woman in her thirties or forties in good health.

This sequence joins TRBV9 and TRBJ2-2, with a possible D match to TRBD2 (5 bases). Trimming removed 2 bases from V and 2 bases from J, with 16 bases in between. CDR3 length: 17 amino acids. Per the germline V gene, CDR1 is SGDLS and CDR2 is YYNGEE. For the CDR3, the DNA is TGTGCCAGCAGCGTTTCGGTGAGGGCAGATAACACCGGGGAGCTGTTTTTT. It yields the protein CASSVSVRADNTGELFF.

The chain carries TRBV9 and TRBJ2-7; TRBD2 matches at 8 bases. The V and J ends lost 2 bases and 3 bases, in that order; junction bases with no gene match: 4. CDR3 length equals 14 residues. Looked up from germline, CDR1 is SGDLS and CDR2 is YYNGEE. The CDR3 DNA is TGTGCCAGCAGCGTCACGGGAGGGAGCTACGAGCAGTACTTC. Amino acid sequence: CASSVTGGSYEQYF.

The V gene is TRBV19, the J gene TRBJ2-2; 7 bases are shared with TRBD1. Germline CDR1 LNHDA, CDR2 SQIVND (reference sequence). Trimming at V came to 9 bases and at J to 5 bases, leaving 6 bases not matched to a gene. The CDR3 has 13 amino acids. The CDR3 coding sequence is TGTGCCAGCTCGGGCAGGGGGACCGGGGAGCTGTTTTTT. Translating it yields CASSGRGTGELFF.

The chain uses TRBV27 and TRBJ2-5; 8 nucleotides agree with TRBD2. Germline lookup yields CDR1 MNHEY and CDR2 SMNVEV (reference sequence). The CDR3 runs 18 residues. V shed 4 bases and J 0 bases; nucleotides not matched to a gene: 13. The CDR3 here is CASSSEGLAGLYQETQYF. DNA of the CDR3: TGTGCCAGCAGTTCCGAGGGATTAGCGGGGCTGTACCAAGAGACCCAGTACTTC.

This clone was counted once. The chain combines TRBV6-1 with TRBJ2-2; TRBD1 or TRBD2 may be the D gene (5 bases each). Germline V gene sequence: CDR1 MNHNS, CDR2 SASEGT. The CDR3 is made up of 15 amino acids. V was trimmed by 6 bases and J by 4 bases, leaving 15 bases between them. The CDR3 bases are TGTGCCAGCAGCCGGGGCCCCTCGGGCACCGGGGAGCTGTTTTTT. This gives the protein CASSRGPSGTGELFF.

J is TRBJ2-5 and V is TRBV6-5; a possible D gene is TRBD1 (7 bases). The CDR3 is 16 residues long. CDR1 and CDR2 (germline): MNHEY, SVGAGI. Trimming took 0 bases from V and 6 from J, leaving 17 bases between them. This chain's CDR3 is CASSYSRGQGGQTQYF. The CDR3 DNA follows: TGTGCCAGCAGTTACTCGAGAGGCCAGGGGGGACAGACCCAGTACTTC.

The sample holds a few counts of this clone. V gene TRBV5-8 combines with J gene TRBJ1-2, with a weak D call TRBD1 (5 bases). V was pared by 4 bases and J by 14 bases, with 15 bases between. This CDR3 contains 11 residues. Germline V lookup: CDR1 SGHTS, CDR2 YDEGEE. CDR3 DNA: TGTGCCAGCAGCGCAAGATCAGGGATAACCTTC. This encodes CASSARSGITF.

For the CDR3, the DNA is TGTGCCAGCAGCTTGGAACCGGTTCCATCCCGCTATGGCTACACCTTC. It translates to CASSLEPVPSRYGYTF. The chain joins TRBV5-8 to TRBJ1-2; no clear D. Per the germline V gene, CDR1 is SGHTS and CDR2 is YDEGEE. Trimming cost V 0 bases and J 4 bases, with 16 bases left between them. CDR3 length equals 16 residues. The whole variable domain, remainder taken from reference TRBV5-8 and TRBJ1-2, is EAGVTQSPTHLIKTRGQQATLRCSPISGHTSVYWYQQALGLGLQFLLWYDEGEERNRGNFPPRFSGRQFPNYSSELNVNALELEDSALYLCASSLEPVPSRYGYTFGSGTRLTVV.

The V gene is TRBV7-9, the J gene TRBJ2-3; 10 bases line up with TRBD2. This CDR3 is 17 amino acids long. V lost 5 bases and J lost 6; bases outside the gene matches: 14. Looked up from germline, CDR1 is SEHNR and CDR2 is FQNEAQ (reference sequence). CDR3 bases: TGTGCCAGCAGCCGACCAGGGAGCGGGGGGGCAGGGGATACGCAGTATTTT. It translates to CASSRPGSGGAGDTQYF.

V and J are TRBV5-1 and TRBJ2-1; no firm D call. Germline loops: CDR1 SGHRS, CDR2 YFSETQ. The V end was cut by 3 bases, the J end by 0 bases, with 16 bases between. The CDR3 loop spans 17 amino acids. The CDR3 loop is CASSSVSGGGSYNEQFF. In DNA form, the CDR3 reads TGCGCCAGCAGCTCAGTCTCGGGCGGTGGCTCCTACAATGAGCAGTTCTTC.

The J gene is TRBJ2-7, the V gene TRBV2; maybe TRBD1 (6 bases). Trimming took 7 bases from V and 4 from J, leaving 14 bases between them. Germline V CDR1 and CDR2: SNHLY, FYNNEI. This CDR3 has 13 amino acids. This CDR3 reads CASIQDRQYEQYF. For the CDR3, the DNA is TGTGCCAGCATCCAGGACAGACAATACGAGCAGTACTTC.

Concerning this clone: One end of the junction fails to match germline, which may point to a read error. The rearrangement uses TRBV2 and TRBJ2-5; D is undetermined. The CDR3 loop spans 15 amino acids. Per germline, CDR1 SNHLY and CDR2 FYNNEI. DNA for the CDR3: TGTGCCAGCAGCCTAACACCGGATCGCCAAGGGACCCAGTACTTC. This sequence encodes CASSLTPDRQGTQYF.

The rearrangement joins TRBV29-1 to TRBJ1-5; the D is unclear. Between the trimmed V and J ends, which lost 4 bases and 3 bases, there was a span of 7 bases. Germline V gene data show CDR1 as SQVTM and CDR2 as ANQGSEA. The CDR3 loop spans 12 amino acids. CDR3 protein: CSVAVNNQPQHF. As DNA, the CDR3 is TGCAGCGTTGCTGTAAACAATCAGCCCCAGCATTTT.

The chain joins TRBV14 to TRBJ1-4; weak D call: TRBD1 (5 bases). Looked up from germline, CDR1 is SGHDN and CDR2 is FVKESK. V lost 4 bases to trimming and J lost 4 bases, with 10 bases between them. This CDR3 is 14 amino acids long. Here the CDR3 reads CASSPGQGNEKLFF. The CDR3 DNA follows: TGTGCCAGCAGCCCCGGCCAGGGTAATGAAAAACTGTTTTTT.

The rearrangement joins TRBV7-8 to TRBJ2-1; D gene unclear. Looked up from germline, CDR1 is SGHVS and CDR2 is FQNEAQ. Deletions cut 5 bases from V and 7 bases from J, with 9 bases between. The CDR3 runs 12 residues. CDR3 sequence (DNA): TGTGCCAGCAGCCCAGCAATGAATGAGCAGTTCTTC. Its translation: CASSPAMNEQFF. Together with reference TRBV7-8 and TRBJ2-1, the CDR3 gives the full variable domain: GAGVSQSPRYKVAKRGQDVALRCDPISGHVSLFWYQQALGQGPEFLTYFQNEAQLDKSGLPSDRFFAERPEGSVSTLKIQRTQQEDSAVYLCASSPAMNEQFFGPGTRLTVL.

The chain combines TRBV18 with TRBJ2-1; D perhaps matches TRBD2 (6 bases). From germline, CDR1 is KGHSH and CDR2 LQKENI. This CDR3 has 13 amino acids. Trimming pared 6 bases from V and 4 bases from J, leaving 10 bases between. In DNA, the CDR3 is TGTGCCAGCTCCCCCCGGGGGTACAATGAGCAGTTCTTC. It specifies CASSPRGYNEQFF.

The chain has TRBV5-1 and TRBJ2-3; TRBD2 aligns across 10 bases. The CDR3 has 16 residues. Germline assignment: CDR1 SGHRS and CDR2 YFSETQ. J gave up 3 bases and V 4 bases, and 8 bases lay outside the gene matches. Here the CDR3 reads CASSLGLAERTDTQYF. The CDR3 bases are TGCGCCAGCAGCCTAGGACTAGCGGAGAGGACAGATACGCAGTATTTT. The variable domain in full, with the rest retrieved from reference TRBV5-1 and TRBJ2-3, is KAGVTQTPRYLIKTRGQQVTLSCSPISGHRSVSWYQQTPGQGLQFLFEYFSETQRNKGNFPGRFSGRQFSNSRSEMNVSTLELGDSALYLCASSLGLAERTDTQYFGPGTRLTVL.

The CDR3 sequence is CASTPGQGSTEAFF. As DNA, the CDR3 is TGTGCCTCCACTCCGGGACAGGGGAGCACTGAAGCTTTCTTT. The V gene is TRBV10-3, the J gene TRBJ1-1; 10 nucleotides match TRBD1. Trimming removed 11 bases from V and 4 bases from J; junction bases left unmatched: 10. CDR3 length: 14 residues. Germline V gene lookup returns CDR1 ENHRY and CDR2 SYGVKD.

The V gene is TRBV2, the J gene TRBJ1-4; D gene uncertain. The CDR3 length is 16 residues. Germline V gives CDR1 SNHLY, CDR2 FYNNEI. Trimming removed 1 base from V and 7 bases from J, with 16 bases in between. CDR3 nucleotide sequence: TGTGCCAGCAGTGAAGGTTGGGAGTCGGTGCCTGAAAAACTGTTTTTT. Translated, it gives CASSEGWESVPEKLFF. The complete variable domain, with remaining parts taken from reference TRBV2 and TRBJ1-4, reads EPEVTQTPSHQVTQMGQEVILRCVPISNHLYFYWYRQILGQKVEFLVSFYNNEISEKSEIFDDQFSVERPDGSNFTLKIRSTKLEDSAMYFCASSEGWESVPEKLFFGSGTQLSVL.

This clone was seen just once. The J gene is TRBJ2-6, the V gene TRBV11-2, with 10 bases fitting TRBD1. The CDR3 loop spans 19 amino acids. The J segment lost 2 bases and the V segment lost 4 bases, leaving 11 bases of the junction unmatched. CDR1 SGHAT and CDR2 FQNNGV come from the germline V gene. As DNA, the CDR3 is TGTGCCAGCAGCTCGAGACAGGGGGCAGCATCCCCTGGGGCCAACGTCCTGACTTTC. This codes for CASSSRQGAASPGANVLTF.

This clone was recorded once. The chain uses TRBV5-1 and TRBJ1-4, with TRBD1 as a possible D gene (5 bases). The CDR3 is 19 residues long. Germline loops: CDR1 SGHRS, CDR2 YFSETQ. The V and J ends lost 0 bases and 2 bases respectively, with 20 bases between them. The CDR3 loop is CASSLVRQGGIETNEKLFF. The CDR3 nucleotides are TGCGCCAGCAGCTTGGTTCGTCAGGGTGGGATTGAGACTAATGAAAAACTGTTTTTT.

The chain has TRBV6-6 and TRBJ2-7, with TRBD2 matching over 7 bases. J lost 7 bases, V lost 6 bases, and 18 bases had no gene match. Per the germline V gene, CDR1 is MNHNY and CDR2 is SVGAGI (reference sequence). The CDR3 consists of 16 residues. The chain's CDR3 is CASRKPTGGGTWEQYF. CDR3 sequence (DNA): TGTGCCAGCAGGAAACCGACGGGAGGAGGTACGTGGGAGCAGTACTTC.

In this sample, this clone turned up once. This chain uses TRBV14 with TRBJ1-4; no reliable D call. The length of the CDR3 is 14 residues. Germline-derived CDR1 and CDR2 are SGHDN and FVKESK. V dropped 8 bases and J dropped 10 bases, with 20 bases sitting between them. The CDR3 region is CASGRAFSDGKLFF. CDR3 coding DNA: TGTGCCAGCGGTCGAGCCTTTTCAGACGGAAAACTGTTTTTT.

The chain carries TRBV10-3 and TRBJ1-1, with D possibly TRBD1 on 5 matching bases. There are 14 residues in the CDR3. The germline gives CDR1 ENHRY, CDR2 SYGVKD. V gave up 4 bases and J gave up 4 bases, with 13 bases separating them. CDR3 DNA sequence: TGTGCCATCAGTGTAGGGGAGTCAGGCACTGAAGCTTTCTTT. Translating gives CAISVGESGTEAFF.

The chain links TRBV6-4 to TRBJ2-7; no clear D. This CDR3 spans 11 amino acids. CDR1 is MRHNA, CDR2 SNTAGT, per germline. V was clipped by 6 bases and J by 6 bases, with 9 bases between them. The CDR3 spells CASRLPVEQYV. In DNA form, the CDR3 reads TGTGCCAGCAGGCTCCCGGTCGAGCAGTACGTC.

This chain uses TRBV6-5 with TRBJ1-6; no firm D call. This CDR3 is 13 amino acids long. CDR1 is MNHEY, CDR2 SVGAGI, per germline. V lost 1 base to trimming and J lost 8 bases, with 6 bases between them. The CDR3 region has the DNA TGTGCCAGCAGTTACTACTTAGATTCACCCCTCCACTTT. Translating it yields CASSYYLDSPLHF.

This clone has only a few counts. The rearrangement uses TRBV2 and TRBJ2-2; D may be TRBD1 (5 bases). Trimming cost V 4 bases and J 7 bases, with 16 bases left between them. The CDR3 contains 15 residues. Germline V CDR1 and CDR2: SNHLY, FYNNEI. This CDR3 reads CASSVVPPGIGELFF. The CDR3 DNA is TGTGCCAGCAGTGTGGTCCCCCCAGGGATCGGGGAGCTGTTTTTT.

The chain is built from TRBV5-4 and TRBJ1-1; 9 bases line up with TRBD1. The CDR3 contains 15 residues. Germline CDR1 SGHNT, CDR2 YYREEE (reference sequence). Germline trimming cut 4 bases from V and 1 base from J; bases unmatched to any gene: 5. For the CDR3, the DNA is TGTGCCAGCAGCCCGGGGGGACAGGGGAACACTGAAGCTTTCTTT. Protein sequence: CASSPGGQGNTEAFF.

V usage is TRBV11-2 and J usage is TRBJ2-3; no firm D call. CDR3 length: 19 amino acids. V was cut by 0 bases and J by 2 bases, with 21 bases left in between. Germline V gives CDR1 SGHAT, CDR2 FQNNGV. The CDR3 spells CASSLDYYSAGKVTDTQYF. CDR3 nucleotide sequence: TGTGCCAGCAGCTTAGATTATTACTCGGCAGGTAAAGTCACAGATACGCAGTATTTT.